The 11 T cell receptor beta chains below come from one sample, sequenced in a study of T cell responses to AZD1222 COVID-19 vaccine (dated by TCRdb to the early 2020s). Receptor amplification or capture employed the immunoSEQ multiplex PCR assay. TCRdb provides this immuneACCESS table in a form limited to in-frame rearrangements. Some clones are lacking; in checked studies, under half of them reflect an unresolved V gene, and why the rest are absent is not known. This sample's table carries under 150,000 clones. About 2.2% of the sample is held by the ten biggest clonotypes. The sample's time point, from its label and the paper: baseline before first vaccination. Sequenced input: peripheral blood. The source of these receptors is an adult in good health.

The chain couples TRBV9 to TRBJ1-1, with 9 bases aligning to TRBD1. Looked up from germline, CDR1 is SGDLS and CDR2 is YYNGEE. The CDR3 loop spans 14 amino acids. Germline trimming cut 4 bases from V and 4 bases from J; bases unmatched to any gene: 5. The chain's CDR3 is CASSIGTGTTEAFF. The CDR3 coding sequence is TGTGCCAGCAGCATCGGGACAGGGACCACTGAAGCTTTCTTT.

The genes are TRBV7-2 and TRBJ2-1, with 15 bases fitting TRBD2. Germline V gene data show CDR1 as SGHTA and CDR2 as FQGNSA. Trimming at V came to 5 bases and at J to 9 bases, leaving 8 bases not matched to a gene. The CDR3 sequence is 16 residues long. The CDR3 is CASSQRTSGGAVEQFF. The CDR3 region has the DNA TGTGCCAGCAGCCAACGGACTAGCGGGGGGGCCGTTGAGCAGTTCTTC.

The chain combines TRBV5-1 with TRBJ1-1, with a tentative D call TRBD1 (6 bases). The germline gives CDR1 SGHRS, CDR2 YFSETQ. Trimming took off 3 bases at V and 8 bases at J, with 11 bases between the two ends. This CDR3 is built from 12 residues. In DNA, the CDR3 is TGCGCCAGCAGCTCAACGACAGGAGAAGCTTTCTTT. It is translated as CASSSTTGEAFF.

The chain combines TRBV7-3 with TRBJ2-6; possibly TRBD2 for D (5 bases). The CDR3 contains 16 residues. The germline V and J ends were trimmed by 2 bases and 0 bases, with 8 bases remaining between them. Germline CDR1 SGHTA, CDR2 FQGTGA. CDR3 sequence: CASSLSGSSGANVLTF. The CDR3, as DNA: TGTGCCAGCAGCTTATCGGGGTCCTCTGGGGCCAACGTCCTGACTTTC.

The chain links TRBV5-1 to TRBJ1-2; a weak D match, TRBD1 (6 bases). The CDR3 contains 13 residues. Per the germline V gene, CDR1 is SGHRS and CDR2 is YFSETQ. Trimming shortened V by 1 base and J by 7 bases, and 11 bases separated the two germline ends. CDR3: CASSLTRGPGYTF. The CDR3 nucleotides read TGCGCCAGCAGCTTGACACGGGGGCCTGGCTACACCTTC.

This chain uses TRBV5-4 with TRBJ1-2; no clear D. In germline, CDR1 is SGHNT, CDR2 YYREEE (reference sequence). Trimming took off 4 bases at V and 2 bases at J, with 9 bases between the two ends. This CDR3 comprises 13 residues. The CDR3 DNA sequence: TGTGCCAGCAGCCATACAAGGAACTATGGCTACACCTTC. Amino acid sequence: CASSHTRNYGYTF. The complete variable domain, with remaining parts taken from reference TRBV5-4 and TRBJ1-2, reads ETGVTQSPTHLIKTRGQQVTLRCSSQSGHNTVSWYQQALGQGPQFIFQYYREEENGRGNFPPRFSGLQFPNYSSELNVNALELDDSALYLCASSHTRNYGYTFGSGTRLTVV.

The V call is TRBV7-8, the J call TRBJ1-1; TRBD1 agrees at 7 bases. J gave up 1 base and V 2 bases, and 10 bases lay outside the gene matches. Germline values: CDR1 SGHVS, CDR2 FQNEAQ. This CDR3 is 17 amino acids long. In nucleotides, the CDR3 is TGTGCCAGCAGCTTAAATAGGGTGGGGACAGAGAACACTGAAGCTTTCTTT. Translating it yields CASSLNRVGTENTEAFF.

J is TRBJ2-1 and V is TRBV9; D not certain. Trimming took 0 bases from V and 6 from J, leaving 4 bases between them. The CDR3 is 12 residues long. Germline CDR1 reads SGDLS; CDR2 reads YYNGEE. CDR3 coding DNA: TGTGCCAGCAGCGTAGGCGTCAATGAGCAGTTCTTC. Protein: CASSVGVNEQFF.

The chain employs TRBV19 and TRBJ1-5; D call uncertain. V was pared by 9 bases and J by 4 bases, with 10 bases between. CDR3 length: 12 amino acids. CDR1 LNHDA and CDR2 SQIVND come from the germline V gene (reference sequence). Here the CDR3 DNA reads TGTGCCAGCGGAGAAAGGAATCAGCCCCAGCATTTT. Protein sequence: CASGERNQPQHF.

The chain employs TRBV6-1 and TRBJ1-1; D uncertain. Looked up from germline, CDR1 is MNHNS and CDR2 is SASEGT. Trimming shortened V by 2 bases and J by 1 base, and 14 bases separated the two germline ends. The CDR3 spans 16 residues. The CDR3 spells CASSERIYRQNTEAFF. DNA for the CDR3: TGTGCCAGCAGTGAAAGGATCTACCGCCAGAACACTGAAGCTTTCTTT.

The chain uses TRBV2 and TRBJ1-2, with D possibly TRBD1 on 5 matching bases. This CDR3 is 14 amino acids long. The germline gives CDR1 SNHLY, CDR2 FYNNEI. V was pared by 3 bases and J by 8 bases, with 16 bases between. The CDR3 spells CASSDQQASLGYTF. CDR3 DNA: TGTGCCAGCAGTGATCAACAGGCCAGTCTGGGCTACACCTTC.